This TCR beta chain stems from a study of blood T cell repertoires in COVID-19. Background on the study: The United States, Italy and Spain were the sources of the acute and convalescent COVID-19 samples.

Repertoires were generated with immunoSEQ multiplex PCR, while TCRdb's copy carries only in-frame clones and drops some. In the table there are about 220,000 clones, 80% to 90% of which are singletons. From germline, CDR1 is SNHLY and CDR2 FYNNEI. The length of the CDR3 is 14 residues. The V end lost 6 bases, the J end lost 0 bases, and 11 bases lay between the germline ends. The J gene is TRBJ2-5, the V gene TRBV2; D is unresolved. The receptor was derived from a man in his fifties or sixties with active or convalescent COVID-19. Sequencing was performed on peripheral blood. CDR3 residues: CASRADVYQETQYF. The CDR3 DNA sequence: TGTGCCAGCAGGGCAGATGTGTACCAAGAGACCCAGTACTTC.